This T cell receptor beta chain is from a study of T cell repertoires in cytomegalovirus infection. Turning to the study itself: Public TCR beta signature analysis indicated the presence of both CMV infection and matching HLA type.

The table lists this clonotype with a count of one. Its antigen is not known. CDR1 and CDR2 from the germline V gene are SNHLY and FYNNEI. The CDR3 runs to 16 residues. V was trimmed by 9 bases and J by 2 bases, leaving 23 bases between them. TCRdb passed the reads through MiXCR, listing each CDR3 protein once. Among some 160,000 distinct CDR3 sequences listed, 15% to 20% were seen once. General observations from the study: HLA-C-restricted CMV clonotypes gave the most frequent clonotype in two of eight donors. The study identified carriers of CMV plus the relevant HLA from cumulative public TCR beta family frequency.

The source of this sequence is a human donor in good health (CMV status not recorded). Some clones in this sample may be carry-over from other donors' samples. What was sequenced was CD8+ T cells from PBMCs. The chain carries TRBV2 and TRBJ2-7; D is unclear. The CDR3 sequence is CASTIKPPQKTYEQYF. The CDR3 DNA sequence: TGTGCCAGTACAATCAAACCCCCCCAGAAAACCTACGAGCAGTACTTC. Filled out from reference TRBV2 and TRBJ2-7, the complete variable domain reads EPEVTQTPSHQVTQMGQEVILRCVPISNHLYFYWYRQILGQKVEFLVSFYNNEISEKSEIFDDQFSVERPDGSNFTLKIRSTKLEDSAMYFCASTIKPPQKTYEQYFGPGTRLTVT.